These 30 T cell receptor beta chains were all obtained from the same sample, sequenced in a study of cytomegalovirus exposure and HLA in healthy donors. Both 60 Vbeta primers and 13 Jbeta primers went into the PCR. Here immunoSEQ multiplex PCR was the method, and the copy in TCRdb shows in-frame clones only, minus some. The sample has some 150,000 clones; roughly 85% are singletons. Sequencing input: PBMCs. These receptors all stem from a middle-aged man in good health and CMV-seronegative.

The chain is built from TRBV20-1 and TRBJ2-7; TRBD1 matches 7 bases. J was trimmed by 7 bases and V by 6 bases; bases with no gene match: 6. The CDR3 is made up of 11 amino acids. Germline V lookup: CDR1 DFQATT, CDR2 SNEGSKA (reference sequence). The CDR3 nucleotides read TGCAGTGCCGAACAGGGGTTTGAGCAGTACTTC. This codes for CSAEQGFEQYF.

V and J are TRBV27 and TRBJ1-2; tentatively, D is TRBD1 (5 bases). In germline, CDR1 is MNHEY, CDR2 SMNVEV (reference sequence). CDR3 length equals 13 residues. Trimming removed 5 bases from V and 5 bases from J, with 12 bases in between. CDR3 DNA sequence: TGTGCCAGCAGTCACCGACAGACATATGGCTACACCTTC. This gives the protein CASSHRQTYGYTF.

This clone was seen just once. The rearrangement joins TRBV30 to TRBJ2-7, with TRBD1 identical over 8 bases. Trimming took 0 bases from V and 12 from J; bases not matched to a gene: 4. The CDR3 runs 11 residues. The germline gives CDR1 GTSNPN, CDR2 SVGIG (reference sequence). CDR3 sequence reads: CAWSVGTGLYF. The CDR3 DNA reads TGTGCCTGGAGTGTGGGGACAGGACTGTACTTC.

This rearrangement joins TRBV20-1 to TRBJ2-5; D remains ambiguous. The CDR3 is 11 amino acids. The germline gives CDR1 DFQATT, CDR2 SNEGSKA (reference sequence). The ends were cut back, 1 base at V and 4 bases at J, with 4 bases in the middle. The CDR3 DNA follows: TGCAGTGCTAGAGTCGGAGAGACCCAGTACTTC. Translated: CSARVGETQYF.

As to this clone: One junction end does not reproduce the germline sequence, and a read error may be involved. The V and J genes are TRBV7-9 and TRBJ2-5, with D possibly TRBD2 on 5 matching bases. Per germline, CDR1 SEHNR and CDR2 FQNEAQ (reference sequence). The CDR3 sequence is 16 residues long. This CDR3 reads CSSSLASRSSQETQYF. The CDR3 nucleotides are TGTTCCAGCAGCTTAGCGTCTCGATCCAGTCAAGAGACCCAGTACTTC.

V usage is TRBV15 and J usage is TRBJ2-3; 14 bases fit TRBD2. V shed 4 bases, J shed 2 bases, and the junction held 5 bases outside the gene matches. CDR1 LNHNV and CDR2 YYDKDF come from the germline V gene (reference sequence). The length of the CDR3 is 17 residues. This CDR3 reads CATSTRLAGGNTDTQYF. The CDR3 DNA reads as TGTGCCACCAGCACCAGACTAGCGGGAGGGAACACAGATACGCAGTATTTT.

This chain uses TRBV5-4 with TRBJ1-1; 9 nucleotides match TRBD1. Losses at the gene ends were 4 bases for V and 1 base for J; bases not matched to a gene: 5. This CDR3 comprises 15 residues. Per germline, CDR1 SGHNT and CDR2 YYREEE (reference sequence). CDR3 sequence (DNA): TGTGCCAGCAGCAGACCGGGACAGGGGAACACTGAAGCTTTCTTT. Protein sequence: CASSRPGQGNTEAFF.

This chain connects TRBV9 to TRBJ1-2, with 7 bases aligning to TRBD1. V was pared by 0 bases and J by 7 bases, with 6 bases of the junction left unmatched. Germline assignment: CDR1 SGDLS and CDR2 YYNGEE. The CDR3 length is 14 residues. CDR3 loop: CASSVGGGGIGYTF. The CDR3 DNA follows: TGTGCCAGCAGCGTAGGAGGGGGCGGGATTGGCTACACCTTC. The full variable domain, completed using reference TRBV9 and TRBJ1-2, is DSGVTQTPKHLITATGQRVTLRCSPRSGDLSVYWYQQSLDQGLQFLIQYYNGEERAKGNILERFSAQQFPDLHSELNLSSLELGDSALYFCASSVGGGGIGYTFGSGTRLTVV.

CDR3 protein: CAIRTENYGYTF. Here the CDR3 DNA reads TGTGCCATCCGGACAGAAAACTATGGCTACACCTTC. The chain joins TRBV10-3 to TRBJ1-2; D perhaps matches TRBD1 (6 bases). CDR1 ENHRY and CDR2 SYGVKD come from the germline V gene. V was cut by 8 bases and J by 2 bases, with 9 bases left in between. There are 12 residues in the CDR3.

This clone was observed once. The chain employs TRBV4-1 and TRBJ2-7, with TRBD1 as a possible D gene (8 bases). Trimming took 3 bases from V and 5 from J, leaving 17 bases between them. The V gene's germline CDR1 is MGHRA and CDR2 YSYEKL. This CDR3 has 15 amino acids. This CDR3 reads CASSHSDREGHEQYF. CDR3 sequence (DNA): TGCGCCAGCAGCCACTCGGACAGGGAGGGCCACGAGCAGTACTTC.

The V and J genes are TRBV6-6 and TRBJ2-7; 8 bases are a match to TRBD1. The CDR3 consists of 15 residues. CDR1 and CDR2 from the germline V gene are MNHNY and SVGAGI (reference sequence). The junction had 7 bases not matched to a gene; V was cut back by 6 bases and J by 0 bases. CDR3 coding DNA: TGTGCCAGCAGCTTAACAGGGGGTAACTCCTACGAGCAGTACTTC. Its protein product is CASSLTGGNSYEQYF.

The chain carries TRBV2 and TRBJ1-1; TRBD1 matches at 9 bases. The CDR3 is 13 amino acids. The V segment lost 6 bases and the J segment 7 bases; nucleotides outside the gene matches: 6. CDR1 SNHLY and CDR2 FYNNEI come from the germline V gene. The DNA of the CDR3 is TGTGCCAGCAGGAACAGGGGGCTGGGTGAAGCTTTCTTT. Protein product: CASRNRGLGEAFF.

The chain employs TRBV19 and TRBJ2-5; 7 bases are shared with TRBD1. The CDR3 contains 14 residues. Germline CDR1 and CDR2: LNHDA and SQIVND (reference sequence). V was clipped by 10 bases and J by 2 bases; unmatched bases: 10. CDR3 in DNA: TGTGCCACCCATTCGGGACAGAGACAAGAGACCCAGTACTTC. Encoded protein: CATHSGQRQETQYF.

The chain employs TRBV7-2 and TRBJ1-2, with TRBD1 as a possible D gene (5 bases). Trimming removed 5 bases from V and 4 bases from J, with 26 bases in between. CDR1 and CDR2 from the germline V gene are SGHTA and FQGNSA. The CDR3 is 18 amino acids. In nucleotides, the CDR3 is TGTGCCAGCAGCCTCCCGTCCCAGCGGGTAAGCCAGGGCTATGGCTACACCTTC. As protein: CASSLPSQRVSQGYGYTF.

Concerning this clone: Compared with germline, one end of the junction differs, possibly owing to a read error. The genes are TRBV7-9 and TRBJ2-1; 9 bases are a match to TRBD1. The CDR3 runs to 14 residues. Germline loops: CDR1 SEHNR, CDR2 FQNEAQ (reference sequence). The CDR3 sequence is CSSSRQGAYNEQFF. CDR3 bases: TGTTCCAGCAGCAGACAGGGGGCCTACAATGAGCAGTTCTTC.

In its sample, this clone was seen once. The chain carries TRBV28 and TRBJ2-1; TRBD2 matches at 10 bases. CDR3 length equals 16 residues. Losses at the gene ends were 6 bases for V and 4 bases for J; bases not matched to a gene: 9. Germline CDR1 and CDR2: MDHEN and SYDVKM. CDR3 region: CASSPPLAGLYNEQFF. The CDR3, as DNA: TGTGCCAGCAGCCCCCCACTAGCGGGGTTATACAATGAGCAGTTCTTC.

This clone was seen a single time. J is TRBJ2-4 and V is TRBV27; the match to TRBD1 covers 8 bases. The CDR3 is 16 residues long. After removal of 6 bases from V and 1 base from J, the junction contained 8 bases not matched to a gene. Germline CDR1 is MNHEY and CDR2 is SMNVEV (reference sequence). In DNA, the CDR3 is TGTGCCAGCAGCTATAGACAGGGGCTGGCCAAAAACATTCAGTACTTC. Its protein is CASSYRQGLAKNIQYF.

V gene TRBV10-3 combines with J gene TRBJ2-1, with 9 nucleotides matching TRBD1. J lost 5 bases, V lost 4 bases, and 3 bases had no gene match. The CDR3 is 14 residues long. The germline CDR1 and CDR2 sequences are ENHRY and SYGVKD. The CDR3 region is CAISAGQGDNEQFF. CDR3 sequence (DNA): TGTGCCATCAGTGCGGGACAGGGAGACAATGAGCAGTTCTTC.

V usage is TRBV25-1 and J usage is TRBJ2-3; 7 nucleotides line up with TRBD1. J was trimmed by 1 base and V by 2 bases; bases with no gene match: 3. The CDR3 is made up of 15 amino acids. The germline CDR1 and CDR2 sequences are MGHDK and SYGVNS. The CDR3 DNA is TGTGCCAGCAGTGAACGGGACAGAGGCACAGATACGCAGTATTTT. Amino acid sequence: CASSERDRGTDTQYF.

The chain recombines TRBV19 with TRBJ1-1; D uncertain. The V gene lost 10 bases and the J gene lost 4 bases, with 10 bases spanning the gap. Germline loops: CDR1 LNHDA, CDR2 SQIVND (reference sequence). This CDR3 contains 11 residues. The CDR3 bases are TGTGCCACTTCAGGTGTCACTGAAGCTTTCTTT. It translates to CATSGVTEAFF. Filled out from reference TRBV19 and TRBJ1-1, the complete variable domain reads DGGITQSPKYLFRKEGQNVTLSCEQNLNHDAMYWYRQDPGQGLRLIYYSQIVNDFQKGDIAEGYSVSREKKESFPLTVTSAQKNPTAFYLCATSGVTEAFFGQGTRLTVV.

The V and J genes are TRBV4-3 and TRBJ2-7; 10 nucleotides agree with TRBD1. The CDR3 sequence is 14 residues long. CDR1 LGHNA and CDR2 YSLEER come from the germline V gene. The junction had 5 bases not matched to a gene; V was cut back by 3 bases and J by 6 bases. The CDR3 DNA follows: TGCGCCAGCAGCCAGTTCCGGGACAGGGGCGAGCAGTACTTC. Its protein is CASSQFRDRGEQYF.

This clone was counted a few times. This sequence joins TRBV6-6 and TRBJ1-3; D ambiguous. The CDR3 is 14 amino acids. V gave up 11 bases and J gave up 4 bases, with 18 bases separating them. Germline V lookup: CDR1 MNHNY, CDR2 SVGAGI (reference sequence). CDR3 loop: CAVGVRGSGNTIYF. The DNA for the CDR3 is TGTGCCGTGGGAGTTCGGGGTTCAGGAAACACCATATATTTT.

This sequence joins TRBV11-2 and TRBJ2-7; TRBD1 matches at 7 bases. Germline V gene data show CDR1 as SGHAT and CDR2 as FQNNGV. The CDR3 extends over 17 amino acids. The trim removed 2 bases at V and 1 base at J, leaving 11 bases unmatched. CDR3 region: CASSLFSGQTRSYEQYF. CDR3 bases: TGTGCCAGCAGCTTATTCTCGGGACAGACGAGGTCCTACGAGCAGTACTTC.

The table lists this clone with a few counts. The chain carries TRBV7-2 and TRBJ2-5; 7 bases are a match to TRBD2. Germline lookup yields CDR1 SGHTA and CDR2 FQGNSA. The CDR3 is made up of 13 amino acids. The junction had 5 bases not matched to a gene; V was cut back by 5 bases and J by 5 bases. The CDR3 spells CASSPPGRETQYF. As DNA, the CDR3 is TGTGCCAGCAGCCCCCCCGGGAGGGAGACCCAGTACTTC.

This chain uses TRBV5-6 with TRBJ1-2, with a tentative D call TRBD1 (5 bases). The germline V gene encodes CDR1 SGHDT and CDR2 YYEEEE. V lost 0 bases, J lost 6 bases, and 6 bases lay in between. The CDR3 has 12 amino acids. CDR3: CASSLGGHGYTF. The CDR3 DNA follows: TGTGCCAGCAGCTTGGGGGGCCATGGCTACACCTTC.

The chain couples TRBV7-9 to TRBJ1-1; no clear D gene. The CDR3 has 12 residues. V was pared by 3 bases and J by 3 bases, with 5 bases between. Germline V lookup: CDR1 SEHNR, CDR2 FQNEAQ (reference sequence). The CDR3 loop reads CASSFQYTEAFF. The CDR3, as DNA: TGTGCCAGCAGCTTTCAGTACACTGAAGCTTTCTTT. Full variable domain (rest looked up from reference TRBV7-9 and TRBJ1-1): DTGVSQNPRHKITKRGQNVTFRCDPISEHNRLYWYRQTLGQGPEFLTYFQNEAQLEKSRLLSDRFSAERPKGSFSTLEIQRTEQGDSAMYLCASSFQYTEAFFGQGTRLTVV.

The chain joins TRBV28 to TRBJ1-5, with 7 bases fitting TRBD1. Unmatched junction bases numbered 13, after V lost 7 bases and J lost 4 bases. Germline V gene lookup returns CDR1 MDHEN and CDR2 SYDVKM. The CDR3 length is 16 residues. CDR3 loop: CASTDGRQGRNQPQHF. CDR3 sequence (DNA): TGTGCCAGCACAGACGGTCGACAGGGTAGAAATCAGCCCCAGCATTTT.

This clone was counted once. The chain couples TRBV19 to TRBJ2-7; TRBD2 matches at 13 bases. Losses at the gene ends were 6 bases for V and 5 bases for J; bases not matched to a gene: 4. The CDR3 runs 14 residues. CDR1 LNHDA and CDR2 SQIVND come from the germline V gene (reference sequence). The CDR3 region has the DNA TGTGCCAGTAGCTGGACTAGCGGGAGTGACGAGCAGTACTTC. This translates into CASSWTSGSDEQYF.

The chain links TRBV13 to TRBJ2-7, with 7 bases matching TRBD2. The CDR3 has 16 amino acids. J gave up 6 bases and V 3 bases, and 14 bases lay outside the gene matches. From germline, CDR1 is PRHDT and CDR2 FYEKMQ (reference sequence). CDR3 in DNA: TGTGCCAGCAGCTTCGGTTCCGGGACGGGAGGCGGCGAGCAGTACTTC. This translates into CASSFGSGTGGGEQYF.

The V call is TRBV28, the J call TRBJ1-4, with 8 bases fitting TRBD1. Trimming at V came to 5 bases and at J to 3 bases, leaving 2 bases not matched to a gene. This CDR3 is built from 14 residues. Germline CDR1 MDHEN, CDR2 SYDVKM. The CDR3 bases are TGTGCCAGCAGTACACAGGGGGCTAATGAAAAACTGTTTTTT. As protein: CASSTQGANEKLFF.